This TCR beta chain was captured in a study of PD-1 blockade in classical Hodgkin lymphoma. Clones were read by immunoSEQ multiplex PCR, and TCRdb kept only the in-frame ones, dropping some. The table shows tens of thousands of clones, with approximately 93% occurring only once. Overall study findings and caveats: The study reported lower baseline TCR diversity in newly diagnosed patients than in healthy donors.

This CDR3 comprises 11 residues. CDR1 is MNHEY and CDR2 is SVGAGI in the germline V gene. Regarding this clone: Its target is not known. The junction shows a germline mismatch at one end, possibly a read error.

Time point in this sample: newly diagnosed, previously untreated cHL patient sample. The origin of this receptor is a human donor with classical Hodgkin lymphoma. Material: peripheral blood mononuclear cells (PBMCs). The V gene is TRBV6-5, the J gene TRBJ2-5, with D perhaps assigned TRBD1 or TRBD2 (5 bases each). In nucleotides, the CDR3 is TGTGCCAGCATCCACTTGGGGCTAGCCCACTTC. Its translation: CASIHLGLAHF.